One T cell receptor beta chain is described in this entry. Recovered Cohort 3 donors showed two negative PCRs, clearance, or symptom resolution. Clones were sequenced by immunoSEQ multiplex PCR, and TCRdb holds only the in-frame ones, with some missing. The sample lists about 270,000 clones; 80% to 90% were seen once. The sample is drawn from a study of blood T cell repertoires in COVID-19. The germline V and J ends were trimmed by 2 bases and 6 bases, with 17 bases remaining between them. This CDR3 contains 15 residues. Germline CDR1 reads LGHDT; CDR2 reads YNNKEL (reference sequence). This sequence originates from a young woman who had recovered from COVID-19. The gene calls are TRBV3-1 (or the pseudogene TRBV3-2) and TRBJ2-7; D may be TRBD2 (6 bases). The sample consisted of PBMCs or T cells enriched from blood (not recorded which). The CDR3: CASSQFSGTKGEQYF. Written as DNA, the CDR3 is TGTGCCAGCAGCCAATTTAGCGGAACTAAGGGCGAGCAGTACTTC.